This T cell receptor (beta chain) was sequenced during a study of T-cell reconstitution after alpha-beta-depleted transplantation in children. Study conclusions and caveats: After transplant, high TCRbeta diversity at day 60 in some patients arose from surviving recipient T cells and thymic progenitors. Expanded graft clones, several hundred of them, were reportedly the source of alpha-beta T cells about two months after transplant. The authors attributed T-cell counts and diversity one year after transplant mostly to newly produced T cells.

On this clonotype itself: The antigen remains undetermined.

Germline V gene sequence: CDR1 SGHRS, CDR2 YFSETQ. The V and J ends lost 5 bases and 4 bases respectively, with 13 bases between them. The length of the CDR3 is 13 residues. Preparation of the TCRbeta library involved a method that used unique molecular identifiers. TCRdb analysed the PCR reads with MiXCR anew, one entry per CDR3 protein. There are about 600,000 distinct CDR3 sequences in the sample; roughly 13% occur only once, and around 2% lies in the top ten. The starting material was PBMCs, mostly from graft donor cells, obtained 360 days after TCRalphabeta/CD19-depleted stem cell transplant. The chain combines TRBV5-1 with TRBJ2-7; D not resolved. This clonotype was sampled from a male patient younger than 18 who had a stem cell transplant for acute myeloid leukemia, so the T cells may come from the graft donor. The CDR3, as DNA: TGCGCCAGCAGGGCCTCCTTTAGTTACGAGCAGTACTTC. Its protein product is CASRASFSYEQYF.